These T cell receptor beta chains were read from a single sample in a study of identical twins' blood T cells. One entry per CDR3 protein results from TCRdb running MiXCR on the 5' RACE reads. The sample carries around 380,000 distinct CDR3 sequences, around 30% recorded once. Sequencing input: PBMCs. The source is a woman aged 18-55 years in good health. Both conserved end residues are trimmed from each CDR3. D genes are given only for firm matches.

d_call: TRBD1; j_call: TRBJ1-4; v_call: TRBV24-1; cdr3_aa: ATSDLGQGRPNEKLF
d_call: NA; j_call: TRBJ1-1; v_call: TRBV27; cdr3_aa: ASSLNRDTPEAF
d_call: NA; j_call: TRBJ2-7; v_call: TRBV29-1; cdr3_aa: SVEGQGEQY
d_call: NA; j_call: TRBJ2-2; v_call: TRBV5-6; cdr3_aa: ASMETTGELF
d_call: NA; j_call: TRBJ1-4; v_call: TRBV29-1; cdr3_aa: SVAKGGTGLPTNEKPF
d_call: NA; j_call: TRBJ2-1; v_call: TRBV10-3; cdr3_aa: AISEDNGLSYNEQF
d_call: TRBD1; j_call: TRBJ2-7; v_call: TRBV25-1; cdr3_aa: ASSDPAAGGYYEQY
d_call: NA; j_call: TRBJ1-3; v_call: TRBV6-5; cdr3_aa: ASSSNRERGNTIY
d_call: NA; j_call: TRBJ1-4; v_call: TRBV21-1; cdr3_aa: ASSKGMGDCTNEKLF
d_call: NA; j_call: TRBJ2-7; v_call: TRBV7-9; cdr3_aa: ASGGRGYEQY
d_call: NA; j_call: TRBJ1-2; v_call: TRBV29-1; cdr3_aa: SVVDRGPYGYT
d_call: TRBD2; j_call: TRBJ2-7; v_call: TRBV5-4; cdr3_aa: ACSGGEGAYEQY
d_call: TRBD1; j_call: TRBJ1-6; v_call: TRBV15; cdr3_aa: ATSKDRVSYNSPLH
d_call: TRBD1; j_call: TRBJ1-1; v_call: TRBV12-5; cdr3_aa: ASGPDRGLGNTEAF